Each of the 21 T cell receptor beta chains below was sequenced from the same sample in a study of T cells in localized non-small cell lung cancer. TCRdb keeps only in-frame clones here, not all; method: immunoSEQ multiplex PCR. The sample has about 52,000 clones, around 82% seen once. This sample comprised PBMCs, obtained before any cancer treatment. Receptors originate from a woman aged 35-75 years with stage II lung adenocarcinoma.

To note about this clone: Other DNA sequences of this sample code for an identical CDR3. This chain links TRBV7-3 with TRBJ1-1; no clear D gene. Germline CDR1 reads SGHTA; CDR2 reads FQGTGA. Trimming pared 4 bases from V and 5 bases from J, leaving 11 bases between. The CDR3 has 13 amino acids. The chain's CDR3 is CASSYSTATEAFF. The CDR3 coding sequence is TGTGCCAGCAGCTATTCAACAGCTACTGAAGCTTTCTTT.

J is TRBJ2-3 and V is TRBV30; 10 nucleotides match TRBD2. Germline lookup yields CDR1 GTSNPN and CDR2 SVGIG (reference sequence). CDR3 length equals 14 residues. The J segment lost 8 bases and the V segment lost 2 bases, leaving 7 bases of the junction unmatched. The CDR3 DNA is TGTGCCTGGAGTCCAGCGGGGGGGCCGGGTACGCAGTATTTT. As protein: CAWSPAGGPGTQYF.

The chain links TRBV28 to TRBJ1-1; D may be TRBD1 (5 bases). Germline V gene data show CDR1 as MDHEN and CDR2 as SYDVKM. The germline V and J ends were trimmed by 2 bases and 5 bases, with 12 bases remaining between them. CDR3 length: 14 amino acids. CDR3 region: CASSLALRDTEAFF. The CDR3 DNA sequence: TGTGCCAGCAGTTTAGCTCTCAGGGATACTGAAGCTTTCTTT.

V gene TRBV5-1 combines with J gene TRBJ1-2, with 9 positions matching TRBD1. This CDR3 spans 17 amino acids. Trimming cost V 3 bases and J 0 bases; bases outside gene matches: 9. Germline V gene lookup returns CDR1 SGHRS and CDR2 YFSETQ. CDR3 coding DNA: TGCGCCAGCAGCTCTGAGACAGGGGGTGTAGCTAACTATGGCTACACCTTC. This encodes CASSSETGGVANYGYTF.

V is TRBV7-2 and J is TRBJ1-3, with D possibly matching TRBD1 (5 bases). V was pared by 3 bases and J by 0 bases, with 12 bases between. This CDR3 comprises 16 residues. Germline lookup yields CDR1 SGHTA and CDR2 FQGNSA. The DNA of the CDR3 is TGTGCCAGCAGCTTGGCGGGACCCATCTCTGGAAACACCATATATTTT. Its protein is CASSLAGPISGNTIYF.

This clone was detected only a few times. V usage is TRBV11-2 and J usage is TRBJ1-3; D is uncertain. CDR1 is SGHAT and CDR2 is FQNNGV in the germline V gene. Trimming removed 4 bases from V and 0 bases from J, with 10 bases in between. The CDR3 covers 15 residues. The CDR3 coding sequence is TGTGCCAGCAGCTCCCCCCGGATCTCTGGAAACACCATATATTTT. Protein product: CASSSPRISGNTIYF.

The chain links TRBV9 to TRBJ2-3; 14 bases line up with TRBD2. The CDR3 length is 17 residues. The V and J ends lost 3 bases and 8 bases, in that order; junction bases with no gene match: 11. Germline CDR1 and CDR2: SGDLS and YYNGEE. DNA for the CDR3: TGTGCCAGCAGCGAGGGGACTAGCGGGGGCCCACGGGGTACGCAGTATTTT. It yields the protein CASSEGTSGGPRGTQYF.

The chain uses TRBV29-1 and TRBJ2-1; TRBD1 might be the D (6 bases). Trimming removed 8 bases at V and 6 bases at J, with 14 bases between. Germline V gene sequence: CDR1 SQVTM, CDR2 ANQGSEA. The CDR3 runs 12 residues. CDR3 protein: CSSSGAGNEQFF. In DNA, the CDR3 is TGCAGCTCGTCAGGGGCCGGCAATGAGCAGTTCTTC.

The rearrangement links TRBV9 to TRBJ1-5, with 7 nucleotides matching TRBD1. The CDR3 extends over 14 amino acids. Germline-derived CDR1 and CDR2 are SGDLS and YYNGEE. V was clipped by 4 bases and J by 7 bases; unmatched bases: 8. DNA of the CDR3: TGTGCCAGCAGCCTCACAGGGGAATGGCAGCCCCAGCATTTT. It specifies CASSLTGEWQPQHF.

The rearrangement uses TRBV11-3 and TRBJ2-3, with unresolved D. The CDR3 length is 14 residues. From germline, CDR1 is SGHNT and CDR2 YENEEA. V gave up 0 bases and J gave up 4 bases, with 8 bases separating them. The chain's CDR3 is CASSLDSRPDTQYF. The CDR3 DNA reads TGTGCCAGCAGCTTAGATTCACGGCCAGATACGCAGTATTTT.

The chain is built from TRBV27 and TRBJ2-1; 7 bases line up with TRBD2. V lost 8 bases to trimming and J lost 2 bases; unmatched junction nucleotides: 3. Germline CDR1 and CDR2: MNHEY and SMNVEV (reference sequence). The CDR3 is made up of 13 amino acids. The CDR3 reads CASSSGTYNEQFF. In DNA, the CDR3 is TGTGCCAGCTCAAGCGGGACCTACAATGAGCAGTTCTTC.

The chain uses TRBV7-2 and TRBJ1-1, with D unclear. This CDR3 contains 13 residues. Per the germline V gene, CDR1 is SGHTA and CDR2 is FQGNSA. V lost 5 bases, J lost 4 bases, and 11 bases lay in between. The CDR3 spells CASSAGWITEAFF. CDR3 nucleotides: TGTGCCAGCAGCGCGGGGTGGATCACTGAAGCTTTCTTT.

The chain joins TRBV4-1 to TRBJ2-1, with 9 bases fitting TRBD2. Germline CDR1 MGHRA, CDR2 YSYEKL. With V trimmed by 3 bases and J by 6 bases, 9 bases remained unmatched. This CDR3 spans 16 amino acids. DNA for the CDR3: TGCGCCAGCAGCCAGACGGACGGACTAGCGATCAATGAGCAGTTCTTC. Translated, it gives CASSQTDGLAINEQFF.

V gene TRBV6-6 combines with J gene TRBJ2-7, with 12 nucleotides matching TRBD1. The CDR3 loop spans 16 amino acids. Germline values: CDR1 MNHNY, CDR2 SVGAGI (reference sequence). V was pared by 6 bases and J by 4 bases, with 10 bases of the junction left unmatched. The chain's CDR3 is CASRSTGTGGAYEQYF. Here the CDR3 DNA reads TGTGCCAGCAGATCGACCGGGACAGGGGGCGCGTACGAGCAGTACTTC.

The chain employs TRBV6-4 and TRBJ1-2; TRBD1 might be the D (6 bases). The V and J ends lost 5 bases and 0 bases respectively, with 22 bases between them. This CDR3 is built from 18 residues. Per germline, CDR1 MRHNA and CDR2 SNTAGT. CDR3 nucleotides: TGTGCCAGCAGTCTCAGGGGCCTTAATTTCTCAGCTAACTATGGCTACACCTTC. Protein sequence: CASSLRGLNFSANYGYTF.

The chain joins TRBV7-2 to TRBJ1-5; D call uncertain. Trimming took 3 bases from V and 2 from J, leaving 8 bases between them. The CDR3 covers 14 residues. Germline CDR1 reads SGHTA; CDR2 reads FQGNSA. CDR3 loop: CASSFRVGNQPQHF. The DNA of the CDR3 is TGTGCCAGCAGCTTCCGTGTGGGCAATCAGCCCCAGCATTTT.

This chain links TRBV5-5 with TRBJ2-3; D gene unclear. The CDR3 is 15 amino acids. Germline loops: CDR1 SGHKS, CDR2 YYEKEE (reference sequence). V was trimmed by 6 bases and J by 1 base, leaving 15 bases between them. The DNA for the CDR3 is TGTGCCAGCACTACAGCCCCATGGGGCACAGATACGCAGTATTTT. Its protein product is CASTTAPWGTDTQYF.

The chain couples TRBV9 to TRBJ2-7; possibly TRBD1 or TRBD2 for D (6 bases each). This CDR3 is 15 amino acids long. The V end was cut by 0 bases, the J end by 5 bases, with 15 bases between. The germline CDR1 and CDR2 sequences are SGDLS and YYNGEE. CDR3 loop: CASSVEGGLVDEQYF. The DNA for the CDR3 is TGTGCCAGCAGCGTAGAGGGGGGATTGGTAGACGAGCAGTACTTC.

The sample holds a few counts of this clone. V gene TRBV2 combines with J gene TRBJ1-6; D possibly corresponds to TRBD1 (5 bases). Germline CDR1 and CDR2: SNHLY and FYNNEI. The CDR3 is 14 amino acids. The germline V and J ends were trimmed by 6 bases and 10 bases, with 16 bases remaining between them. The CDR3 DNA reads as TGTGCCAGCAGCCAAGAGGGGTCCGGATCACCCCTCCACTTT. Translation gives CASSQEGSGSPLHF.

The genes are TRBV6-5 and TRBJ2-5; perhaps TRBD2 as D (5 bases). The CDR3 sequence is 16 residues long. Looked up from germline, CDR1 is MNHEY and CDR2 is SVGAGI. Trimming took off 0 bases at V and 2 bases at J, with 13 bases between the two ends. In DNA form, the CDR3 reads TGTGCCAGCAGTTACTCGACGGGGAGCACACAAGAGACCCAGTACTTC. Translating gives CASSYSTGSTQETQYF.

This sequence joins TRBV7-2 and TRBJ2-1; 9 nucleotides match TRBD1. V trimming: 4 bases; J trimming: 7 bases; junction bases outside the gene matches: 8. Per germline, CDR1 SGHTA and CDR2 FQGNSA. The CDR3 loop spans 15 amino acids. The CDR3 region is CASSYRTGEENEQFF. CDR3 coding DNA: TGTGCCAGCAGCTATAGGACAGGGGAGGAGAATGAGCAGTTCTTC.